The clone carrying this T cell receptor (beta chain) was observed a single time. The antigen is not known. Every patient relapsed after autologous stem cell transplantation, and brentuximab vedotin exposure varied. The source of the sample is a study of PD-1 blockade in classical Hodgkin lymphoma. Clones were sequenced by immunoSEQ multiplex PCR, and TCRdb holds only the in-frame ones, with some missing. The sample lists 50,000 or so clones, just under 75% occurring once. CDR1 is SGHRS, CDR2 YFSETQ, per germline. Trimming cost V 0 bases and J 2 bases, with 15 bases left between them. This CDR3 spans 16 amino acids. Study-wide results and caveats: A significant rise in TCR diversity was seen by C4D1 for CD4+ cells but not for CD8+ cells. Complete responders had baseline diversity similar to newly diagnosed patients.

The material was peripheral blood mononuclear cells (PBMCs), obtained before the second cycle of nivolumab. This sequence was found in a human donor with classical Hodgkin lymphoma. The chain employs TRBV5-1 and TRBJ2-7; possibly TRBD1 for D (7 bases). Here the CDR3 DNA reads TGCGCCAGCAGCTTGGGGGCCGGGGGACAGCCCTACGAGCAGTACTTC. Translating it yields CASSLGAGGQPYEQYF.